A single sample is the source of the 21 T cell receptor beta chains below, sequenced in a study of T-cell reconstitution after alpha-beta-depleted transplantation in children. TCRbeta library construction was performed incorporating unique molecular identifiers. MiXCR, applied by TCRdb to the PCR reads, yields one record per CDR3 protein. Altogether roughly 310,000 distinct CDR3 sequences are present, over 20% being singletons, with the ten largest covering 9.5% to 13%. The sample in question was PBMCs, mostly from graft donor cells, obtained 180 days after TCRalphabeta/CD19-depleted stem cell transplant. These receptors all stem from a male patient between 5 and 17 years old who had a stem cell transplant for acute lymphoblastic leukemia, so the T cells may come from the graft donor.

The chain recombines TRBV19 with TRBJ2-3; a possible D gene is TRBD1 (6 bases). CDR1 and CDR2 from the germline V gene are LNHDA and SQIVND (reference sequence). The CDR3 runs to 17 residues. Trimming took 4 bases from V and 2 from J, leaving 19 bases between them. The CDR3 reads CASSRPTTGRLTDTQYF. Written as DNA, the CDR3 is TGTGCCAGTAGTAGGCCCACTACAGGGCGGCTCACAGATACGCAGTATTTT.

V and J are TRBV9 and TRBJ1-6; the D gene is possibly TRBD1 (5 bases). This CDR3 comprises 13 residues. Trimming cost V 0 bases and J 13 bases, with 11 bases left between them. The V gene's germline CDR1 is SGDLS and CDR2 YYNGEE. The CDR3 DNA reads TGTGCCAGCAGCGTAGCTGGGGGTTGGCCCCTCCACTTT. Its translation: CASSVAGGWPLHF.

The CDR3 spells CSALPDYSSYNEQFF. The CDR3 nucleotides are TGCAGCGCCCTCCCCGACTACAGCTCCTACAATGAGCAGTTCTTC. The rearrangement links TRBV29-1 to TRBJ2-1; possibly TRBD2 for D (5 bases). The CDR3 covers 15 residues. V lost 7 bases and J 0 bases, leaving 16 bases between the germline ends. Germline V gene data show CDR1 as SQVTM and CDR2 as ANQGSEA.

V usage is TRBV9 and J usage is TRBJ2-7, with TRBD2 matching 10 bases. Per the germline V gene, CDR1 is SGDLS and CDR2 is YYNGEE. V was pared by 3 bases and J by 4 bases, with 7 bases of the junction left unmatched. The CDR3 runs 15 residues. CDR3 amino acids: CASSASSGSRYEQYF. In DNA, the CDR3 is TGTGCCAGCAGCGCATCTAGCGGGAGTCGGTACGAGCAGTACTTC.

The V gene is TRBV10-3, the J gene TRBJ2-5, with D hard to call. V was shortened by 2 bases and J by 4 bases, with 8 bases between the two germline ends. CDR3 length: 13 amino acids. Germline assignment: CDR1 ENHRY and CDR2 SYGVKD. CDR3 region: CAISEDPPETQYF. The CDR3 nucleotides are TGTGCCATCAGTGAGGATCCTCCAGAGACCCAGTACTTC.

This chain links TRBV25-1 with TRBJ1-2; D remains ambiguous. The V gene's germline CDR1 is MGHDK and CDR2 SYGVNS. This CDR3 contains 13 residues. Trimming removed 1 base at V and 6 bases at J, with 9 bases between. The CDR3 DNA sequence: TGTGCCAGCAGTGAATCGGGGTGGAATGGCTACACCTTC. Translated: CASSESGWNGYTF.

There are a few counts of this clonotype. The chain joins TRBV20-1 to TRBJ1-1; D gene uncertain. V lost 3 bases and J lost 3, with 11 bases in between. This CDR3 region has 13 residues. Germline V gene sequence: CDR1 DFQATT, CDR2 SNEGSKA (reference sequence). Here the CDR3 reads CSASIGLDTEAFF. In DNA form, the CDR3 reads TGCAGTGCTAGTATCGGGCTGGACACTGAAGCTTTCTTT.

This clonotype was seen more than once but under ten times. The V and J genes are TRBV18 and TRBJ2-7, with 7 bases that match TRBD1. The CDR3 totals 15 residues. The ends lost 5 bases at V and 0 bases at J; junction bases unmatched: 7. The germline V gene has CDR1 KGHSH and CDR2 LQKENI. This CDR3 reads CASSSGQRPSYEQYF. In DNA, the CDR3 is TGTGCCAGCTCATCGGGACAGAGACCCTCCTACGAGCAGTACTTC. Complete variable domain (other parts from reference TRBV18 and TRBJ2-7): NAGVMQNPRHLVRRRGQEARLRCSPMKGHSHVYWYRQLPEEGLKFMVYLQKENIIDESGMPKERFSAEFPKEGPSILRIQQVVRGDSAAYFCASSSGQRPSYEQYFGPGTRLTVT.

The J gene is TRBJ2-3, the V gene TRBV11-2, with 7 bases lining up with TRBD2. Germline CDR1 SGHAT, CDR2 FQNNGV. The CDR3 consists of 16 residues. Trimming cost V 3 bases and J 4 bases; bases outside gene matches: 10. CDR3 coding DNA: TGTGCCAGCAGCTTGGGTATACGGGAGGCCGCAGATACGCAGTATTTT. This encodes CASSLGIREAADTQYF.

J is TRBJ2-7 and V is TRBV27, with TRBD1 matching over 7 bases. The germline V gene has CDR1 MNHEY and CDR2 SMNVEV (reference sequence). With 7 bases clipped from V and 3 bases from J, the junction kept 6 bases outside the gene matches. The CDR3 extends over 13 amino acids. CDR3 DNA: TGTGCCAGCACCTGGACAGGTCACTACGAGCAGTACTTC. It translates to CASTWTGHYEQYF.

V and J are TRBV20-1 and TRBJ1-4, with TRBD1 matching over 9 bases. The CDR3 loop spans 13 amino acids. Germline assignment: CDR1 DFQATT and CDR2 SNEGSKA (reference sequence). Trimming cost V 4 bases and J 6 bases; bases outside gene matches: 3. The CDR3 loop is CSANTGGHEKLFF. The CDR3 nucleotides are TGCAGTGCTAATACAGGGGGCCATGAAAAACTGTTTTTT.

The chain links TRBV5-5 to TRBJ2-1; 8 positions agree with TRBD2. Looked up from germline, CDR1 is SGHKS and CDR2 is YYEKEE (reference sequence). The V and J ends lost 6 bases and 8 bases, in that order; junction bases with no gene match: 1. The CDR3 extends over 11 amino acids. CDR3 coding DNA: TGTGCCAGCAAGCGGGGGTATGAGCAGTTCTTC. Residues: CASKRGYEQFF. Full variable domain (remainder filled in from reference TRBV5-5 and TRBJ2-1): DAGVTQSPTHLIKTRGQQVTLRCSPISGHKSVSWYQQVLGQGPQFIFQYYEKEERGRGNFPDRFSARQFPNYSSELNVNALLLGDSALYLCASKRGYEQFFGPGTRLTVL.

A few counts support this clonotype. The rearrangement uses TRBV5-1 and TRBJ2-7; 8 nucleotides line up with TRBD1. V lost 3 bases, J lost 5 bases, and 4 bases stayed unmatched. The CDR3 has 13 residues. Per the germline V gene, CDR1 is SGHRS and CDR2 is YFSETQ. The CDR3 here is CASSSGQGHEQYF. CDR3 nucleotide sequence: TGCGCCAGCAGCTCCGGACAGGGCCACGAGCAGTACTTC.

This clonotype turned up a few times. This chain links TRBV5-6 with TRBJ2-4; D is ambiguous. Germline V gene data show CDR1 as SGHDT and CDR2 as YYEEEE. This CDR3 has 17 residues. The ends were cut back, 7 bases at V and 0 bases at J, with 20 bases in the middle. CDR3 in amino acids: CASRSTHGVIAKNIQYF. DNA for the CDR3: TGTGCCAGCCGATCTACTCACGGAGTCATAGCCAAAAACATTCAGTACTTC.

This clonotype is a singleton in its sample. This chain links TRBV18 with TRBJ1-2; perhaps TRBD1 as D (6 bases). Germline V CDR1 and CDR2: KGHSH, LQKENI. The CDR3 has 12 amino acids. V was clipped by 5 bases and J by 6 bases, with 10 bases between them. The CDR3 here is CASSASGDGYTF. CDR3 in DNA: TGTGCCAGCTCAGCCTCAGGGGATGGCTACACCTTC.

This clonotype has a handful of counts. This chain connects TRBV4-1 to TRBJ2-5; tentatively, D is TRBD1 (6 bases). Germline V gene lookup returns CDR1 MGHRA and CDR2 YSYEKL. The length of the CDR3 is 14 residues. V lost 1 base, J lost 7 bases, and 13 bases lay in between. CDR3 sequence reads: CASSQGKTGWTQYF. In DNA, the CDR3 is TGCGCCAGCAGCCAAGGGAAAACAGGGTGGACCCAGTACTTC.

This clonotype turned up a few times. The chain links TRBV12-3 or TRBV12-4 to TRBJ2-3, with 8 bases matching TRBD2. The CDR3 covers 15 residues. Trimming cost V 6 bases and J 2 bases; bases outside gene matches: 7. CDR3: CASRHRTSPTDTQYF. The CDR3 coding sequence is TGTGCCAGCAGGCACAGGACTAGCCCCACAGATACGCAGTATTTT.

V usage is TRBV29-1 and J usage is TRBJ1-1; D perhaps matches TRBD1 (5 bases). CDR3 length: 13 residues. Germline V lookup: CDR1 SQVTM, CDR2 ANQGSEA. V lost 6 bases and J 1 base, leaving 12 bases between the germline ends. CDR3 in amino acids: CSVKTERNTEAFF. DNA for the CDR3: TGCAGCGTCAAGACAGAGAGGAACACTGAAGCTTTCTTT.

The CDR3 loop is CASSPRLVLNEQFF. For the CDR3, the DNA is TGTGCCAGCTCACCAAGACTAGTGCTCAATGAGCAGTTCTTC. The rearrangement joins TRBV18 to TRBJ2-1; D is perhaps TRBD2 (6 bases). Germline-derived CDR1 and CDR2 are KGHSH and LQKENI. CDR3 length equals 14 residues. V dropped 2 bases and J dropped 6 bases, with 11 bases sitting between them.

The CDR3 DNA follows: TGTGCCAGCGCGGTTCCGGGGGCAGCTTTCTTT. Residues: CASAVPGAAFF. This rearrangement joins TRBV12-3 or TRBV12-4 to TRBJ1-1, with D perhaps matching TRBD1 (6 bases). The CDR3 is 11 amino acids. Trimming removed 8 bases at V and 10 bases at J, with 14 bases between.

With regard to this clonotype: This may come from a read error, since a much larger clone is one base off. V is TRBV12-3 or TRBV12-4 and J is TRBJ1-2; no clear D. The CDR3 runs 15 residues. CDR3 sequence: CASSLGLSAAYGYAF. The CDR3 DNA is TGTGCCAGCAGTTTAGGTCTGTCGGCAGCCTATGGCTACGCCTTC.